This T cell receptor beta chain comes out of a study of blood T cell repertoires in COVID-19. Study summary: COVID-19 samples, acute and convalescent, were from the United States, Italy and Spain. PBMCs, B-cell-depleted T cells, or T cells provided the cDNA or gDNA that made up the material.

Per the original data handling: Estimation of nucleated cell counts was performed using reference gene primer amplification. Sequencing was performed with immunoSEQ multiplex PCR; in TCRdb, only in-frame clones are kept and a portion is missing. V, J and clone size are taken as reported in that table, and D and trimming were inferred from the DNA itself. This table has about 140,000 clones, approximately 80% appearing once. J lost 2 bases, V lost 1 base, and 15 bases had no gene match. Germline V gene lookup returns CDR1 LGHNA and CDR2 YSLEER. The CDR3 length is 19 residues. The TCR originated in a woman aged 80 or over with active or convalescent COVID-19. The V gene is TRBV4-3, the J gene TRBJ2-7, with 9 bases identical to TRBD1. Sequenced material: peripheral blood. This chain's CDR3 is CASSQGFRDRELTTYEQYF. CDR3 sequence (DNA): TGCGCCAGCAGCCAAGGATTCCGGGACAGGGAATTAACTACCTACGAGCAGTACTTC.